This T cell receptor beta chain came from a study of molecular identifiers for immune sequencing clone quantification. TCRdb itself ran the PCR reads through MiXCR, one entry per CDR3 protein. Of about 39,000 distinct CDR3 sequences detected, 15% to 20% appear once; the ten largest clones hold less than 8.5%. This CDR3 is built from 11 residues. In germline, CDR1 is SNHLY, CDR2 FYNNEI. The V gene lost 10 bases and the J gene lost 7 bases, with 11 bases spanning the gap. Study findings and constraints: Barcode-sharing identical TCR molecules could underestimate highly expanded clone sizes.

At least ten counts were recorded for this clonotype. Its antigen is unknown. Sample: naive CD8+ T cells from blood, with Jurkat cell RNA spiked in. Sample subset: FACS-sorted CD8+CD4-CCR7+CD45RA+ naive T cells. The chain combines TRBV2 with TRBJ2-1, with D perhaps matching TRBD1 (6 bases). The sequence came from a human donor in good health. Some libraries in this study had Jurkat cell RNA spiked in. CDR3 amino acids: CANEQGNEQFF. CDR3 nucleotides: TGTGCCAATGAACAGGGAAATGAGCAGTTCTTC.